The T cell receptor beta chain described here comes from a study of shared clonotypes between healthy human individuals. Study-wide results and limits: Clonotype sharing among donors was expected to depend on sequencing depth.

This CDR3 is built from 16 residues. Trimming cost V 0 bases and J 4 bases, with 15 bases left between them. The V gene's germline CDR1 is MGHRA and CDR2 YSYEKL. The table came from immunoSEQ multiplex PCR; TCRdb's copy has only in-frame clones and leaves some out. This sample has about 1.1 million clones, with about four fifths found just once. For this clone: The antigen remains unidentified.

The chain has TRBV4-1 and TRBJ1-2, with a tentative D call TRBD1 (6 bases). This clonotype was sampled from a young man in good health. Some clones in this sample may be carry-over from other donors' samples. The sample was memory CD4+ T cells from PBMCs. Subset noted: CD45RA-negative fraction. This CDR3 reads CASSQEGGGQPYGYTF. CDR3 sequence (DNA): TGCGCCAGCAGCCAAGAGGGGGGCGGGCAGCCCTATGGCTACACCTTC.